Shown below are 8 T cell receptor beta chains from a single sample sequenced in a study of cytomegalovirus exposure and HLA in healthy donors (dated by TCRdb to the late 2010s). Receptor amplification or capture employed the immunoSEQ multiplex PCR assay. For the multiplex PCR, a mixture combining 60 forward primers for TCR Vbeta segments and 13 reverse primers for TCR Jbeta segments was used. This is the immuneACCESS table as TCRdb keeps it, with only in-frame sequences that have V and J called. A part of the clones is gone; compared with another copy, unresolved V genes explain less than half, and the rest is unexplained. The sample profile shows some 150,000 clones; about 80% of them were found once. The ten largest clones represent roughly 1.2% of the sample. What was sequenced was PBMCs. The receptors here all came from a woman aged 50 to 60 in good health and CMV-seronegative.

This clone was seen only a few times. This chain connects TRBV5-1 to TRBJ2-1; D not resolved. CDR3 length equals 13 residues. CDR1 is SGHRS, CDR2 YFSETQ, per germline. V shed 0 bases and J shed 5 bases, with 6 bases lying between them. CDR3 nucleotide sequence: TGCGCCAGCAGCTTGGATCCAGACAATGAGCAGTTCTTC. This translates into CASSLDPDNEQFF.

This chain uses TRBV28 with TRBJ2-7, with 9 nucleotides matching TRBD1. Germline V lookup: CDR1 MDHEN, CDR2 SYDVKM. The trim removed 5 bases at V and 2 bases at J, leaving 7 bases unmatched. The CDR3 contains 15 residues. Here the CDR3 reads CASSVGTGTPYEQYF. DNA of the CDR3: TGTGCCAGCAGTGTCGGGACAGGGACTCCCTACGAGCAGTACTTC.

V and J are TRBV11-2 and TRBJ2-3, with a tentative D call TRBD1 (5 bases). V lost 2 bases and J 1 base, leaving 19 bases between the germline ends. Germline V lookup: CDR1 SGHAT, CDR2 FQNNGV. The CDR3 length is 18 residues. CDR3 residues: CASSLLNRGGRGTDTQYF. The CDR3 coding sequence is TGTGCCAGCAGCTTATTAAATCGAGGCGGCAGGGGCACAGATACGCAGTATTTT.

The chain is built from TRBV28 and TRBJ1-6; D may be TRBD1 (5 bases). Trimming left V 2 bases short and J 8 bases short, with 10 bases between. CDR3 length: 14 amino acids. Germline CDR1 reads MDHEN; CDR2 reads SYDVKM. The CDR3 loop reads CASSLRTLYSPLHF. The DNA of the CDR3 is TGTGCCAGCAGTTTAAGGACACTCTATTCACCCCTCCACTTT.

This clone was counted a few times. This sequence joins TRBV7-8 and TRBJ1-1, with 7 bases identical to TRBD1. This CDR3 has 15 amino acids. Germline CDR1 reads SGHVS; CDR2 reads FQNEAQ. The junction had 7 bases not matched to a gene; V was cut back by 5 bases and J by 1 base. The CDR3 is CASSGRGQTNTEAFF. CDR3 bases: TGTGCCAGCAGCGGCCGGGGACAGACGAACACTGAAGCTTTCTTT.

In this sample, this clone turned up once. The V and J genes are TRBV29-1 and TRBJ2-7, with TRBD1 identical over 9 bases. CDR3 length: 13 amino acids. The J segment lost 3 bases and the V segment lost 7 bases, leaving 7 bases of the junction unmatched. Germline CDR1 reads SQVTM; CDR2 reads ANQGSEA. This CDR3 is CSASRGQGYEQYF. The CDR3 coding sequence is TGCAGCGCCTCCCGGGGACAGGGCTACGAGCAGTACTTC.

This rearrangement joins TRBV27 to TRBJ2-7; the match to TRBD1 covers 9 bases. The junction had 3 bases not matched to a gene; V was cut back by 5 bases and J by 1 base. The CDR3 sequence is 14 residues long. Germline assignment: CDR1 MNHEY and CDR2 SMNVEV (reference sequence). The CDR3: CASSRGTGSYEQYF. CDR3 bases: TGTGCCAGCAGTCGAGGGACAGGGTCCTACGAGCAGTACTTC.

V is TRBV11-3 and J is TRBJ2-1; possible D gene TRBD1, 6 bases. Germline V gives CDR1 SGHNT, CDR2 YENEEA. This CDR3 contains 14 residues. Trimming stripped 3 bases from V and 4 bases from J, with 10 bases between. In DNA, the CDR3 is TGTGCCAGCAGCTTGTCACAGGGATACAATGAGCAGTTCTTC. This sequence encodes CASSLSQGYNEQFF.